This TCR beta chain was sequenced during a study of CD8 T cells in Susac syndrome. General study findings and limits: The study's TCR sequencing and HLA analysis covered a relatively small number of individuals, and the study acknowledged this.

Random hexamers were used to reverse transcribe about 0.5 to 1 ug of RNA. It was immunoSEQ multiplex PCR that amplified TCR beta CDR3 across 54 Vbeta and 13 Jbeta. TCRdb re-called the immunoSEQ multiplex PCR reads through MiXCR, storing one row per CDR3 protein. The sample carries about 150,000 distinct CDR3 sequences, nearly 97% recorded once. Of note for this clonotype: Its antigen is unknown.

V lost 3 bases and J 6 bases, leaving 8 bases between the germline ends. This CDR3 spans 13 amino acids. Sequencing of TCR beta drew on CD8+ and CD4+ T cells from blood. The multiple sclerosis controls, all treatment-naive patients, had relapsing-remitting disease that was stable or active. The source material was CD8+ T cells from PBMCs. The receptor was isolated from a human donor with multiple sclerosis. The chain is built from TRBV12-3 or TRBV12-4 and TRBJ2-2; D not resolved. CDR3 loop: CASSLSGSGELFF. CDR3 sequence (DNA): TGTGCCAGCAGTTTGTCTGGGTCCGGGGAGCTGTTTTTT.